This T cell receptor beta chain was sequenced during a study of blood T cell repertoires in COVID-19. The germline V and J ends were trimmed by 4 bases and 2 bases, with 14 bases remaining between them. CDR3 size: 15 residues. CDR1 and CDR2 from the germline V gene are SGDLS and YYNGEE. Libraries were prepared by immunoSEQ multiplex PCR; TCRdb keeps only in-frame clonotypes and omits some of them. The profile shows about 260,000 clones, roughly four fifths of them singletons. Residents of under 25 US areas, aged roughly 18 to 90 years, made up the participants. Participants were placed into cohorts based on the clinical history they reported.

This clonotype was sampled from a man younger than 40 with acute COVID-19. The source material was PBMCs or T cells enriched from blood (not recorded which). The chain is built from TRBV9 and TRBJ2-3, with D unresolved. The CDR3, as DNA: TGTGCCAGCAGCCCAACGGTGGTCGACACAGATACGCAGTATTTT. Translated: CASSPTVVDTDTQYF.